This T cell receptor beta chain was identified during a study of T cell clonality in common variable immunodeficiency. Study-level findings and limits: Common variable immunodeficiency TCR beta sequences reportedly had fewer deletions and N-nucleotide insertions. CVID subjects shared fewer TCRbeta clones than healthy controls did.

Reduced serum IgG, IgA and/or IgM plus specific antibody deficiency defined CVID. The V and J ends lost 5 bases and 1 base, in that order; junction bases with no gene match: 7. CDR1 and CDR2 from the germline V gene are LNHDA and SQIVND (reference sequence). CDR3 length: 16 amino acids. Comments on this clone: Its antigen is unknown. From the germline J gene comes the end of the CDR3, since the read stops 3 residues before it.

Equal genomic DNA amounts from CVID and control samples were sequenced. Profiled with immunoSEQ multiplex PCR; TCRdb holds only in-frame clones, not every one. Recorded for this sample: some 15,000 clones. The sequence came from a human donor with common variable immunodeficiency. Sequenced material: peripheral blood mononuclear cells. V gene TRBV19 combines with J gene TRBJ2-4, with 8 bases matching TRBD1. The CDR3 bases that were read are TGTGCCAGTAGTCCGCGTCAGGGGGCGGCCAAAAACATT. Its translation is CASSPRQGAAKNI. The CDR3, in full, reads CASSPRQGAAKNIQYF.